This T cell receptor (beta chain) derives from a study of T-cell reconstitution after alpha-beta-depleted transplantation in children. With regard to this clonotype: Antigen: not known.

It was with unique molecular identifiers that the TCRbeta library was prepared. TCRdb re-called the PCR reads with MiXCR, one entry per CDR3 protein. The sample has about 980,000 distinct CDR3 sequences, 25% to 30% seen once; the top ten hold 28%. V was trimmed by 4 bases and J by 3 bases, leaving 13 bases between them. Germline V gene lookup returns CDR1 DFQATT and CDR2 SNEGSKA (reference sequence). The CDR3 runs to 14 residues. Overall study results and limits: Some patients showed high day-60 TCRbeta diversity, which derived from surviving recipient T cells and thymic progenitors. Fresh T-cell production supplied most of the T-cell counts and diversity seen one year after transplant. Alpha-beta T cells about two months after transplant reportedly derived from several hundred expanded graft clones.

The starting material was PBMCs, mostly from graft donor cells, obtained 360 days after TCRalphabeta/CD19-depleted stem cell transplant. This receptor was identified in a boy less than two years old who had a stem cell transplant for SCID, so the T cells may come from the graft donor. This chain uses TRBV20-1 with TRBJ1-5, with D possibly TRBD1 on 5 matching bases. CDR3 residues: CSANTGHYNQPQHF. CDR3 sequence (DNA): TGCAGTGCTAATACGGGGCACTACAATCAGCCCCAGCATTTT.